The rows below give T cell receptor beta chains drawn from one sample of a study of blood T cell repertoires in COVID-19. Produced via immunoSEQ multiplex PCR; TCRdb's table is partial and in-frame only. The table lists 84,000 or so clones, around 83% of them singletons. Material for sequencing was peripheral blood. Receptors originate from an elderly man with active or convalescent COVID-19. The CDR3 runs from the conserved cysteine through the conserved F or W. D genes are given only for firm matches. Part of the rows lack a size; the others show once, few, many or a class for expanded clones.

. | 18 | TRBD2 | TRBJ2-5 | TRBV7-6 | CASTPRTSGGAGGETQYF | TGTGCCAGCACCCCCCGGACTAGCGGGGGGGCGGGAGGGGAGACCCAGTACTTC
once | 16 | . | TRBJ2-3 | TRBV10-3 | CAISPRDSLYTDTQYF | TGTGCCATCAGCCCCCGGGACTCCCTCTACACAGATACGCAGTATTTT
few | 13 | . | TRBJ2-1 | TRBV3-1/TRBV3-2 | CASSQVAGNEQFF | TGTGCCAGCAGCCAAGTCGCCGGGAATGAGCAGTTCTTC
. | 14 | . | TRBJ1-5 | TRBV5-1 | CASSLGAGVQPQHF | TGCGCCAGCAGCTTGGGGGCAGGGGTCCAGCCCCAGCATTTT
. | 14 | . | TRBJ1-2 | TRBV28 | CASSSPGAVYGYTF | TGTGCCAGCAGTTCACCAGGGGCGGTCTATGGCTACACCTTC
once | 12 | . | TRBJ1-4 | TRBV29-1 | CSVVGAGEKLFF | TGCAGCGTTGTGGGAGCGGGTGAAAAACTGTTTTTT
. | 11 | . | TRBJ1-3 | TRBV29-1 | CSITGGNTIYF | TGCAGCATAACCGGTGGAAACACCATATATTTT
once | 15 | TRBD1 | TRBJ2-2 | TRBV18 | CASSLGDRNTGELFF | TGTGCCAGCTCACTGGGGGACAGGAACACCGGGGAGCTGTTTTTT
. | 14 | TRBD1 | TRBJ1-1 | TRBV18 | CASSPGTGTTEAFF | TGTGCCAGCTCACCTGGGACAGGGACCACTGAAGCTTTCTTT
. | 16 | TRBD2 | TRBJ2-1 | TRBV19 | CASKKGGLAFNNEQFF | TGTGCCAGTAAGAAGGGAGGACTAGCGTTCAACAATGAGCAGTTCTTC
. | 14 | TRBD1 | TRBJ1-5 | TRBV11-2 | CASSGQDPNQPQHF | TGTGCCAGCAGTGGACAGGACCCCAATCAGCCCCAGCATTTT
. | 17 | . | TRBJ2-6 | TRBV19 | CASSIRGSGSGANVLTF | TGTGCCAGTAGTATAAGGGGATCAGGCTCTGGGGCCAACGTCCTGACTTTC
few | 14 | TRBD1 | TRBJ2-3 | TRBV19 | CASSLGTGEDTQYF | TGTGCCAGTAGCCTCGGGACAGGAGAGGATACGCAGTATTTT
few | 12 | . | TRBJ2-5 | TRBV7-9 | CASSSNQETQYF | TGTGCCAGCAGCTCAAACCAAGAGACCCAGTACTTC
once | 13 | TRBD2 | TRBJ2-7 | TRBV11-2 | CASSQAGGREQYF | TGTGCCAGCAGTCAAGCGGGGGGGCGGGAGCAGTACTTC
. | 15 | TRBD1 | TRBJ2-6 | TRBV28 | CASTTQGAGANVLTF | TGTGCCAGCACCACTCAGGGGGCTGGGGCCAACGTCCTGACTTTC
. | 13 | TRBD1 | TRBJ1-2 | TRBV7-3 | CASSLGQGYGYTF | TGTGCCAGCAGCTTAGGACAGGGTTATGGCTACACCTTC
. | 13 | . | TRBJ1-3 | TRBV7-3 | CASSLRGGNTIYF | TGTGCCAGCAGCTTGAGGGGGGGAAACACCATATATTTT
. | 15 | . | TRBJ2-1 | TRBV4-2 | CASSQERLSYNEQFF | TGTGCCAGCAGCCAAGAGCGTCTCTCCTACAATGAGCAGTTCTTC
once | 11 | TRBD1 | TRBJ2-7 | TRBV20-1 | CSTTGGYEQYF | TGCAGTACGACAGGGGGATACGAGCAGTACTTC
. | 14 | TRBD2 | TRBJ2-5 | TRBV30 | CAWRPGLALETQYF | TGTGCCTGGAGGCCGGGACTAGCGTTGGAGACCCAGTACTTC
. | 12 | . | TRBJ1-2 | TRBV30 | CAWSEGHLDYTF | TGTGCCTGGAGTGAGGGACACTTGGACTACACCTTC
. | 13 | . | TRBJ1-4 | TRBV6-6 | CASSQRAMEKLFF | TGTGCCAGCAGTCAGCGGGCCATGGAAAAACTGTTTTTT
once | 15 | . | TRBJ1-1 | TRBV5-1 | CASSLSLYGNAEAFF | TGCGCCAGCAGCTTGTCCCTGTACGGGAACGCTGAAGCTTTCTTT
. | 14 | . | TRBJ1-4 | TRBV7-6 | CASSFGVSGEKLFF | TGTGCCAGCAGCTTTGGTGTCTCGGGTGAAAAACTGTTTTTT
. | 13 | . | TRBJ2-7 | TRBV3-1/TRBV3-2 | CASRPNGVYEQYF | TGTGCCAGCAGACCCAACGGTGTCTACGAGCAGTACTTC
. | 16 | . | TRBJ2-1 | TRBV7-9 | CASSPSGLSSYNEQFF | TGTGCCAGCAGCCCTTCAGGGTTGAGCTCCTACAATGAGCAGTTCTTC
. | 13 | . | TRBJ2-3 | TRBV5-5 | CASSLTLLDTQYF | TGTGCCAGCAGCTTGACTCTTTTGGATACGCAGTATTTT
. | 13 | . | TRBJ1-1 | TRBV18 | CASSPQGLAEAFF | TGTGCCAGCTCACCGCAGGGGCTAGCTGAAGCTTTCTTT
. | 16 | TRBD2 | TRBJ2-1 | TRBV4-1 | CASSQVRLAVYNEQFF | TGCGCCAGCAGCCAAGTCCGTCTAGCGGTTTACAATGAGCAGTTCTTC
. | 16 | TRBD2 | TRBJ2-1 | TRBV7-2 | CASSLAAGGSYNEQFF | TGTGCCAGCAGCTTAGCGGCGGGGGGCTCCTACAATGAGCAGTTCTTC
. | 14 | . | TRBJ2-2 | TRBV7-9 | CASSSQGSTGELFF | TGTGCCAGCAGCTCCCAAGGGAGCACCGGGGAGCTGTTTTTT
. | 12 | TRBD1 | TRBJ1-1 | TRBV11-2 | CASSPDRHEAFF | TGTGCCAGCAGCCCGGACAGGCATGAAGCTTTCTTT
. | 17 | TRBD2 | TRBJ2-1 | TRBV3-1/TRBV3-2 | CASSHGLSGRAYNEQFF | TGTGCCAGCAGCCACGGACTTAGCGGGAGGGCTTACAATGAGCAGTTCTTC
once | 13 | TRBD1 | TRBJ1-2 | TRBV27 | CASSTRDRESYTF | TGTGCCAGCAGTACCCGGGACAGAGAAAGCTACACCTTC
. | 14 | . | TRBJ1-4 | TRBV5-1 | CASSEQDLNEKLFF | TGCGCCAGCAGCGAACAGGACCTTAATGAAAAACTGTTTTTT
. | 14 | . | TRBJ1-2 | TRBV28 | CASTQGTVDYGYTF | TGTGCCAGCACCCAGGGAACAGTCGACTATGGCTACACCTTC
. | 13 | . | TRBJ2-3 | TRBV28 | CASLESSTDTQYF | TGTGCCAGCCTAGAGTCTAGCACAGATACGCAGTATTTT
. | 15 | TRBD1 | TRBJ1-4 | TRBV6-5 | CASSTDRGNLEKLFF | TGTGCCAGCAGTACTGACAGGGGAAATCTTGAAAAACTGTTTTTT
once | 15 | . | TRBJ2-7 | TRBV21-1 | CARWGLPATSYEQYF | TGTGCCAGATGGGGCCTACCGGCTACCTCCTACGAGCAGTACTTC
. | 16 | . | TRBJ1-2 | TRBV28 | CASSPVNRVQNYGYTF | TGTGCCAGCAGTCCAGTTAACAGGGTGCAGAACTATGGCTACACCTTC
. | 15 | TRBD1 | TRBJ2-3 | TRBV11-3 | CASSKSGQVTDTQYF | TGTGCCAGCAGCAAATCGGGACAGGTAACAGATACGCAGTATTTT